What follows describes a single T cell receptor beta chain. Its antigen is unknown. In the PCR, 60 Vbeta and 13 Jbeta primers were used. TCRdb keeps only in-frame clones here, not all; method: immunoSEQ multiplex PCR. The table shows about 150,000 clones, with approximately 85% occurring only once. This entry belongs to a study of cytomegalovirus exposure and HLA in healthy donors. Study at large: HLA-typed donors contributed about 85 million unique TCRs, which were held in an early data release. Study-level findings and limits: Researchers counted around 170 TCR beta chains as cytomegalovirus-associated.

CDR1 and CDR2 from the germline V gene are SGHAT and FQNNGV. This CDR3 has 14 amino acids. With 4 bases clipped from V and 2 bases from J, the junction kept 4 bases outside the gene matches. The source material was PBMCs. The V gene is TRBV11-2, the J gene TRBJ2-7; 8 bases map to TRBD1. This clonotype originated in a man aged 50 to 59 in good health and CMV-seropositive. CDR3 DNA sequence: TGTGCCAGCAGCTCTAGGACAGGGCCCTACGAGCAGTACTTC. This translates into CASSSRTGPYEQYF.